A single count supports the clone carrying this T cell receptor (beta chain). This sample stems from a study of control samples from healthy donors and cancer patients. Trimming left V 3 bases short and J 4 bases short, with 8 bases between. The CDR3 has 13 residues. The V gene's germline CDR1 is ENHRY and CDR2 SYGVKD. Measured with immunoSEQ multiplex PCR; TCRdb has only the in-frame clones, and not every one. The table has approximately 150,000 clones, around 92% seen once. The sequencing input was blood. The V and J genes are TRBV10-3 and TRBJ2-3; D is perhaps TRBD1 or TRBD2 (5 bases each). The TCR comes from a man aged 25 to 40 in good health. CDR3 sequence reads: CAISDGGADTQYF. CDR3 nucleotide sequence: TGTGCCATCAGTGATGGGGGAGCAGATACGCAGTATTTT.